This is a list of T cell receptor beta chains from one sample in a study of beta chain features in type 1 diabetes. Here immunoSEQ multiplex PCR was the method, and the copy in TCRdb shows in-frame clones only, minus some. The data show 900,000 or so clones, with under 20% seen just once and 0.02% to 0.025% held by the top ten. Sequencing was performed on naive CD4+ T cells from blood. Receptors originate from a woman in her late teens or twenties in good health. Each CDR3 is given with its conserved first and last residue. A D gene is named only where the DNA matches it firmly. Some rows have no size entry. The others give once, few or many, or a class for an expanded clone.

clone_size	d_call	v_call	j_call	cdr3_nt	cdr3_aa
-	TRBD2	TRBV18	TRBJ2-1	TGTGCCAGCTCACCGAGACTAGCGGGAGGGGGCTACAATGAGCAGTTCTTC	CASSPRLAGGGYNEQFF
few	-	TRBV5-1	TRBJ2-7	TGCGCCAGCAGCTTGGGGGGGACTTCCTTGAACGAGCAGTACTTC	CASSLGGTSLNEQYF
few	-	TRBV6-4	TRBJ2-7	TGTGCCAGCAGTGAAAAGACTAGTCACGGAACCTACGAGCAGTACTTC	CASSEKTSHGTYEQYF
-	-	TRBV11-2	TRBJ1-5	TGTGCCAGCAGCTTAGAGGCCGGCGGGCCCCAGCATTTT	CASSLEAGGPQHF
few	-	TRBV5-6	TRBJ2-4	TGTGCCAGCAGCTTGACCCCCAGAAAGGGGTACAAAAACATTCAGTACTTC	CASSLTPRKGYKNIQYF
few	-	TRBV19	TRBJ1-5	TGTGCCAGTACCCAGGTCAATCAGCCCCAGCATTTT	CASTQVNQPQHF
few	TRBD2	TRBV7-9	TRBJ2-7	TGTGCCAGCAGCCTAGCGGGAGGGCCCTACGAGCAGTACTTC	CASSLAGGPYEQYF
-	-	TRBV28	TRBJ2-2	TGTGCCAGCCTGCCTGGCGGACTCAAAACGAACACCGGGGAGCTGTTTTTT	CASLPGGLKTNTGELFF
-	-	TRBV28	TRBJ2-2	TGTGCCAGCAGTGCCGGGACTTTCGCCGGGGAGCTGTTTTTT	CASSAGTFAGELFF
few	-	TRBV25-1	TRBJ1-2	TGTGCCAGCAGTGAATACCGAACAGGGCCGCGGGGCTACACCTTC	CASSEYRTGPRGYTF
few	TRBD2	TRBV6-5	TRBJ2-7	TGTGCCAGCAGTCGACTAGCGGGAGTGTACGAGCAGTACTTC	CASSRLAGVYEQYF
few	-	TRBV4-2	TRBJ2-1	TGTGCCAGCAGCCAAGGCCGGAGTGAATTTACCCAGAAGCTGTTCTTC	CASSQGRSEFTQKLFF
few	-	TRBV11-3	TRBJ1-2	TGTGCCAGCAGCACACGCGGGGGCACCGCTCTCACCTTC	CASSTRGGTALTF
-	TRBD1	TRBV28	TRBJ2-1	TGTGCCAGCGGAGAGACGGGACAGGGGTCCTACAATGAGCAGTTCTTC	CASGETGQGSYNEQFF
few	TRBD2	TRBV10-3	TRBJ2-1	TGTGCCATCAGCTCCGGACTAGCGGGAGACAATGAGCAGTTCTTC	CAISSGLAGDNEQFF
many	-	TRBV21-1	TRBJ2-3	TGTGCCAGCAGCAAGAGTCCGAGACAGACCACAGATACGCAGTATTTT	CASSKSPRQTTDTQYF
few	TRBD2	TRBV9	TRBJ2-7	TGTGCCAGCAGCCCAAGGACTAGCGCGAGCTCCTACGAGCAGTACTTC	CASSPRTSASSYEQYF